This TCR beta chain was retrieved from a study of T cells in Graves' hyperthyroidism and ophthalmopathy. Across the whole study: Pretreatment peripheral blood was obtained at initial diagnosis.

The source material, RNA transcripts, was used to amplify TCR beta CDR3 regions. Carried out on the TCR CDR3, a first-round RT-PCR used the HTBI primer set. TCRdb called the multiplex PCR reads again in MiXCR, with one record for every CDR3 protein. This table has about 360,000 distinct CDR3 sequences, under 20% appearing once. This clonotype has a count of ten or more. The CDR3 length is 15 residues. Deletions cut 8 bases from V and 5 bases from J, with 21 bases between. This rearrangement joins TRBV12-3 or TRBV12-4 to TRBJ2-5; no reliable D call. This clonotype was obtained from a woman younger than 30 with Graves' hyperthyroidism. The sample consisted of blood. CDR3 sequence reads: CASRPVVDLSETQYF. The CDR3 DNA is TGTGCCAGCCGCCCGGTGGTAGATTTGAGTGAGACCCAGTACTTC.